Listed here are 3 T cell receptor beta chains from one sample, sequenced in a study of early T cells in non-severe SARS-CoV-2 infection. TCRdb processed the 5' RACE reads anew with MiXCR; each CDR3 protein has one entry. The sample lists about 80,000 distinct CDR3 sequences; over 8.5% were seen once. Sequencing was done on a sample of whole blood. The receptor source for this set is an adult who was a healthcare worker with PCR-confirmed SARS-CoV-2 infection or an uninfected control (not recorded which).

The V and J genes are TRBV5-1 and TRBJ2-7; D possibly corresponds to TRBD1 (5 bases). Per the germline V gene, CDR1 is SGHRS and CDR2 is YFSETQ. CDR3 length: 14 residues. V dropped 0 bases and J dropped 2 bases, with 9 bases sitting between them. The DNA of the CDR3 is TGCGCCAGCAGCTTGGGGGGCCCTCCCTACGAGCAGTACTTC. This gives the protein CASSLGGPPYEQYF.

This clonotype was recorded many times. V usage is TRBV6-5 and J usage is TRBJ2-1; D perhaps matches TRBD2 (6 bases). This CDR3 is 15 amino acids long. The V gene's germline CDR1 is MNHEY and CDR2 SVGAGI. Trimming stripped 6 bases from V and 4 bases from J, with 16 bases between. For the CDR3, the DNA is TGTGCCAGCAGCCGGAGCGGGTCGGGATACAATGAGCAGTTCTTC. Residues: CASSRSGSGYNEQFF.

This clonotype was seen ten or more times. The V and J genes are TRBV5-1 and TRBJ1-1, with 7 bases matching TRBD1. Germline V gives CDR1 SGHRS, CDR2 YFSETQ. Trimming removed 5 bases from V and 5 bases from J; junction bases left unmatched: 9. The CDR3 is made up of 14 amino acids. CDR3 sequence (DNA): TGCGCCAGCAGACCCCGACAGGGAAATACTGAAGCTTTCTTT. Translation: CASRPRQGNTEAFF.